The source of this TCR beta chain is a study of shared clonotypes between healthy human individuals (dated by TCRdb to the early 2020s). About the investigation overall: A few men and two women, aged 18 to 49 years, made up the cohort. Libraries were prepared and TCR repertoires were sequenced by different laboratories using diverse techniques, in order to increase sequencing depth and limit assay-specific biases. For each donor, CD4 naive and CD4 memory were each given three plates, CD8 naive was given two plates, and CD8 memory was given one plate. Leukapheresis yielded between about 0.85 and 10 billion PBMCs per donor. To estimate repertoire size and how much clonotypes are shared between individuals, the study performed deep sequencing of blood TCR repertoires from roughly five healthy adults. Summary of the overall study and its limitations: Pairwise subsampling led to the expectation that sequencing depth would affect the degree of clonotype sharing among donors. The genetic and exposure-history diversity represented was limited by the small number of donors. Incomplete sequencing was indicated by rarefaction of sorted-subset datasets, despite the large sequencing depth. Sharing across a handful of donors was observed for about 5% of naive CD4, 3% to 3.5% of naive CD8, roughly 2.3% of memory CD4, and roughly 0.4% of memory CD8 clonotypes. Compared with non-shared clonotypes, the clonotypes found in all four sorted-subset donors had higher generation probabilities. Sampling was limited to blood, and TCR repertoires in tissue likely differ from TCR repertoires in blood. Estimated clonotype richness was generally larger for naive than for memory subsets.

As for this clone: Its antigen remains undetermined. The input lacks base qualities; no much larger clone sits a single base away.

The germline V gene yields SNHLY for CDR1 and FYNNEI for CDR2. Counted from cysteine to phenylalanine, this CDR3 has 13 amino acids. The kept DNA is CDR3 alone, 39 bases in frame from the first base. V lost 0 bases and J lost 7 bases; the stretch between them is 9 bases long. The donors were healthy, HIV-negative adults with no recently reported acute infections or vaccinations. All donors were Caucasian adults living in Nashville, Tennessee, USA. Magnetic negative selection was used to enrich CD4+ T cells, after which naive cells were positively selected on CD45RA and the negative fraction became the memory subset. After blood collection by leukapheresis, PBMCs were isolated using Ficoll-Histopaque density gradient centrifugation and then cryopreserved in the vapor phase of liquid nitrogen. Analytical flow cytometry was used to check the purity and quantity of every magnetically sorted T cell population. Genomic DNA was isolated from each sorted fraction and quantified by UV absorbance on a Nanodrop 2000c.

Using the deep immunoSEQ assay, multiplex PCR amplified TCR CDR3 regions from genomic DNA. For each cell subset, the extracted genomic DNA was distributed evenly across all wells of several immunoSEQ 96-well plates, and each plate served as one replicate. For sorted subsets, each replicate PCR was loaded with around 220 ng genomic DNA, equivalent to some 31,000 T cell genomes. Purified libraries were measured with a Qubit 3.0 fluorometer, size-checked on a Bioanalyzer 2100, and measured again with the KAPA Library Quantification kit. A separate single-read 150-cycle Illumina NextSeq 550 flow cell was used to sequence each immunoSEQ 96-well plate. The paper's data handling went like this. Because the immunoSEQ output held only junctional sequences and lacked quality scores, the filtering could not match the filtering applied to full-length reads. To assign V/J genes and CDR3, sequences were annotated using PyIR, a Python wrapper for IgBLAST v1.9, with IMGT germline references. Reads were removed for weak V/J assignments (E-value above 1e-6), missing CDR3, stop codons, out-of-frame junctions, or ambiguous translated residues. V3J clonotypes were defined by identical inferred V gene, J gene, and CDR3 amino acid sequence. To compute the percentage overlap between repertoires, the number of shared unique clonotypes was divided by the size of the smaller repertoire. Repertoire richness was assessed with RTK rarefaction, the Chao1 estimator, and Recon v2.1 estimates of unobserved clonotypes. OLGA was used to compute generation probabilities for all TCRbeta clonotypes that the gDNA method yielded from a few donors. TCRdb took this table from immuneACCESS and kept in-frame rearrangements with V and J called. Such tables lack part of the clones; where checked against another copy, unresolved V genes explain under half of the gap, and the rest is unexplained. That table is the source of V, J and clone size, and D and trimming were worked out from the DNA. Counted in this sample were fewer than 200,000 clones; 65% to 80% of them appeared once. About 10% of the sample comes from the top ten.

This sequence uses TRBV2 and TRBJ1-1; a weak D assignment points to TRBD1 (5 bases agree). Sample: memory CD4+ T cells sorted from blood. The cell subset or site label for this specimen denotes: CD45RA-negative fraction. This TCR derives from a man aged 25-45 years in good health. The CDR3 region reads CASSEAQEGEAFF. The DNA is TGTGCCAGCAGTGAAGCACAGGAGGGTGAAGCTTTCTTT.